The 8 T cell receptor beta chains below all came from one sample that was sequenced in a study of T-cell memory formation after mild COVID-19. TCRdb re-derived calls from the 5' RACE reads in MiXCR, one entry per CDR3 protein. The sample has some 180,000 distinct CDR3 sequences; under 15% are singletons. Sequencing used PBMCs or a T cell subset sorted from them (not recorded which). The receptor source for this set is a man younger than 30 who had mild COVID-19 (a few samples of this study predate the infection). Cell type and time point are not known.

The chain uses TRBV5-1 and TRBJ2-5; 8 bases align to TRBD2. J lost 5 bases, V lost 4 bases, and 10 bases had no gene match. CDR3 length: 15 amino acids. Germline CDR1 SGHRS, CDR2 YFSETQ. CDR3 loop: CASSEAGGAVETQYF. The CDR3 region has the DNA TGCGCCAGCAGCGAGGCCGGGGGGGCCGTGGAGACCCAGTACTTC.

The chain employs TRBV5-1 and TRBJ2-3; 7 bases map to TRBD1. The CDR3 has 15 residues. Germline V lookup: CDR1 SGHRS, CDR2 YFSETQ. Trimming cost V 4 bases and J 4 bases; bases outside gene matches: 9. The CDR3 loop is CASSISTGFADTQYF. The CDR3 DNA follows: TGCGCCAGCAGCATCTCGACAGGGTTCGCAGATACGCAGTATTTT.

The chain carries TRBV4-2 and TRBJ1-4, with D possibly being TRBD1 (5 bases). CDR3 length: 12 amino acids. Trimming cost V 1 base and J 10 bases, with 7 bases left between them. Germline CDR1 is LGHNA and CDR2 is YNFKEQ. The CDR3 spells CASSQGGGKLFF. CDR3 sequence (DNA): TGTGCCAGCAGCCAAGGGGGGGGAAAACTGTTTTTT.

This clonotype was counted a few times. The genes are TRBV20-1 and TRBJ1-5, with TRBD1 as a possible D gene (5 bases). The CDR3 contains 13 residues. The V gene's germline CDR1 is DFQATT and CDR2 SNEGSKA (reference sequence). With 5 bases removed from V and 2 bases from J, the gap between germline ends came to 10 bases. DNA for the CDR3: TGCAGTGCTCGGTGGGGGGGCAATCAGCCCCAGCATTTT. Protein product: CSARWGGNQPQHF.

The rearrangement links TRBV7-9 to TRBJ1-4, with D possibly TRBD1 on 5 matching bases. The V end was cut by 2 bases, the J end by 7 bases, with 11 bases between. The CDR3 runs to 14 residues. The V gene's germline CDR1 is SEHNR and CDR2 FQNEAQ (reference sequence). The CDR3 nucleotides are TGTGCCAGCAGCTTAAGAGGGGTCGGTGAAAAACTGTTTTTT. Translated: CASSLRGVGEKLFF.

CDR3 sequence: CASRAKTQYF. The CDR3 coding sequence is TGTGCCAGCCGGGCGAAGACCCAGTACTTC. The rearrangement uses TRBV2 and TRBJ2-5; D is unresolved. There are 10 residues in the CDR3. The ends were cut back, 8 bases at V and 6 bases at J, with 7 bases in the middle. Germline-derived CDR1 and CDR2 are SNHLY and FYNNEI.

This clonotype was observed a few times. The chain carries TRBV5-1 and TRBJ2-5, with 8 nucleotides matching TRBD1. The V segment lost 5 bases and the J segment 5 bases; nucleotides outside the gene matches: 14. Germline V gene data show CDR1 as SGHRS and CDR2 as YFSETQ. This CDR3 region has 16 residues. CDR3 nucleotides: TGCGCCAGCAGAATTGGGGCAGGGGGCACGGAGGAGACCCAGTACTTC. This gives the protein CASRIGAGGTEETQYF. The full variable domain, with the rest looked up from reference TRBV5-1 and TRBJ2-5, is KAGVTQTPRYLIKTRGQQVTLSCSPISGHRSVSWYQQTPGQGLQFLFEYFSETQRNKGNFPGRFSGRQFSNSRSEMNVSTLELGDSALYLCASRIGAGGTEETQYFGPGTRLLVL.

This clonotype was found many times. V gene TRBV5-1 combines with J gene TRBJ2-1; 8 positions agree with TRBD1. The CDR3 runs 16 residues. The V gene end was trimmed by 0 bases and the J gene end by 6 bases; junction bases not matched to a gene: 8. Germline V gene sequence: CDR1 SGHRS, CDR2 YFSETQ. CDR3 bases: TGCGCCAGCAGCTTGGCCGGGACAGGAGCCTCCAATGAGCAGTTCTTC. Encoded protein: CASSLAGTGASNEQFF.